This passage covers 16 T cell receptor beta chains from one sample sequenced in a study of T cell responses to AZD1222 COVID-19 vaccine (dated by TCRdb to the early 2020s). Receptor libraries were prepared by the immunoSEQ multiplex PCR assay. TCRdb retrieved this table from immuneACCESS and kept in-frame rearrangements only. Not all clones are present; in checked studies, unresolved V genes account for under half, and no reason is known for the remainder. This sample gives about 140,000 clones in total; approximately 93% of them show up just once. The ten top clones hold approximately 0.96% of the sample. What the time point label conveys for this sample: baseline before first vaccination. According to the study, the label for this sample's treatment or condition signals: meningococcal conjugate vaccine given as trial control. The source material was peripheral blood, sampled on day 0 of MenACWY control vaccination. All receptors derive from an adult in good health.

The chain uses TRBV6-2 or TRBV6-3 and TRBJ1-1, with D unclear. Germline V gene data show CDR1 as MNHEY and CDR2 as SVGEGT. This CDR3 comprises 13 residues. V dropped 2 bases and J dropped 1 base, with 5 bases sitting between them. CDR3 residues: CASSYTRNTEAFF. CDR3 in DNA: TGTGCCAGCAGTTACACGAGGAACACTGAAGCTTTCTTT.

The chain combines TRBV5-1 with TRBJ1-3; TRBD1 might be the D (6 bases). This CDR3 has 15 residues. Germline V gene data show CDR1 as SGHRS and CDR2 as YFSETQ. Trimming left V 3 bases short and J 3 bases short, with 13 bases between. The CDR3 loop reads CASSWGQGFGNTIYF. For the CDR3, the DNA is TGCGCCAGCAGCTGGGGACAAGGGTTTGGAAACACCATATATTTT. The complete variable domain, with remaining parts taken from reference TRBV5-1 and TRBJ1-3, reads KAGVTQTPRYLIKTRGQQVTLSCSPISGHRSVSWYQQTPGQGLQFLFEYFSETQRNKGNFPGRFSGRQFSNSRSEMNVSTLELGDSALYLCASSWGQGFGNTIYFGEGSWLTVV.

The J gene is TRBJ2-7, the V gene TRBV3-1 (or the pseudogene TRBV3-2); 7 bases are a match to TRBD2. V gave up 1 base and J gave up 6 bases; unmatched junction bases: 18. The V gene's germline CDR1 is LGHDT and CDR2 YNNKEL (reference sequence). This CDR3 region has 18 residues. The CDR3 reads CASSQVGGSLDFASEQYF. The CDR3 nucleotides read TGTGCCAGCAGCCAAGTCGGCGGGAGCCTCGATTTCGCCAGCGAGCAGTACTTC.

This rearrangement joins TRBV7-2 to TRBJ1-2; D call uncertain. The CDR3 covers 16 residues. With 1 base removed from V and 9 bases from J, the gap between germline ends came to 21 bases. In germline, CDR1 is SGHTA, CDR2 FQGNSA. CDR3 protein: CASSLDVGRPGISYTF. CDR3 DNA sequence: TGTGCCAGCAGCTTAGATGTTGGCAGGCCGGGAATCAGCTACACCTTC.

This clone was recorded only once. The chain recombines TRBV6-5 with TRBJ1-2; TRBD1 aligns across 8 bases. V lost 4 bases to trimming and J lost 5 bases; unmatched junction nucleotides: 6. CDR1 MNHEY and CDR2 SVGAGI come from the germline V gene. The CDR3 has 14 amino acids. CDR3 sequence reads: CASSWTGTGYGYTF. The CDR3 DNA follows: TGTGCCAGCAGTTGGACGGGGACAGGTTATGGCTACACCTTC.

The rearrangement links TRBV6-5 to TRBJ1-5; D is unclear. Trimming removed 6 bases at V and 3 bases at J, with 12 bases between. The CDR3 covers 14 residues. The germline V gene encodes CDR1 MNHEY and CDR2 SVGAGI. The CDR3 protein is CASSSDVVNQPQHF. CDR3 DNA sequence: TGTGCCAGCAGCTCGGACGTCGTCAATCAGCCCCAGCATTTT.

The chain recombines TRBV3-1 (or the pseudogene TRBV3-2) with TRBJ1-1; 9 nucleotides match TRBD1. V was clipped by 4 bases and J by 4 bases; unmatched bases: 10. The CDR3 length is 16 residues. CDR1 is LGHDT and CDR2 is YNNKEL in the germline V gene (reference sequence). In DNA, the CDR3 is TGTGCCAGCAGCCCCAACGCGGGACAGGGTTTCACTGAAGCTTTCTTT. Translation: CASSPNAGQGFTEAFF.

The chain combines TRBV5-6 with TRBJ2-1; TRBD1 matches at 8 bases. The CDR3 has 16 residues. Germline V lookup: CDR1 SGHDT, CDR2 YYEEEE. Germline trimming cut 0 bases from V and 5 bases from J; bases unmatched to any gene: 7. CDR3 sequence (DNA): TGTGCCAGCAGCTTGGAGAGGACAGGGTTACACAATGAGCAGTTCTTC. It translates to CASSLERTGLHNEQFF.

A few counts support this clone. The chain employs TRBV9 and TRBJ2-2; 7 bases fit TRBD1. V trimming: 4 bases; J trimming: 0 bases; junction bases outside the gene matches: 3. Germline assignment: CDR1 SGDLS and CDR2 YYNGEE. The CDR3 covers 15 residues. CDR3 DNA: TGTGCCAGCAGCCGACAGGGCGCGAACACCGGGGAGCTGTTTTTT. The encoded protein is CASSRQGANTGELFF.

The chain employs TRBV28 and TRBJ2-1, with 7 bases lining up with TRBD1. Germline CDR1 reads MDHEN; CDR2 reads SYDVKM. The CDR3 sequence is 13 residues long. Trimming at V came to 2 bases and at J to 5 bases, leaving 0 bases not matched to a gene. The CDR3 nucleotides are TGTGCCAGCAGTTTAGGGACAGACAATGAGCAGTTCTTC. This codes for CASSLGTDNEQFF.

V is TRBV12-3 or TRBV12-4 and J is TRBJ1-1, with D unresolved. V lost 6 bases and J 3 bases, leaving 8 bases between the germline ends. The CDR3 contains 12 residues. CDR3 in amino acids: CASSPLYTEAFF. In DNA form, the CDR3 reads TGTGCCAGCAGCCCCCTCTACACTGAAGCTTTCTTT.

V usage is TRBV12-2 and J usage is TRBJ1-5. TRBV12-2 has pseudogene status. This CDR3 has 12 residues. The CDR3 DNA sequence: TGTGCAAAAAGAGTGGGCAATCAGCCCCAGCATTTT. This sequence encodes CAKRVGNQPQHF.

This clone was observed once. This chain uses TRBV5-1 with TRBJ1-1; possibly TRBD1 for D (6 bases). The germline V gene has CDR1 SGHRS and CDR2 YFSETQ. The CDR3 extends over 14 amino acids. The V end lost 3 bases, the J end lost 4 bases, and 13 bases lay between the germline ends. CDR3 residues: CASSSGTIGTEAFF. DNA of the CDR3: TGCGCCAGCAGCTCCGGGACAATAGGCACTGAAGCTTTCTTT.

The gene calls are TRBV9 and TRBJ2-1; no clear D. Trimming took 0 bases from V and 2 from J, leaving 12 bases between them. The CDR3 is 16 residues long. Germline V gene data show CDR1 as SGDLS and CDR2 as YYNGEE. In DNA, the CDR3 is TGTGCCAGCAGCGTAGATCCGGAACTCACCTACAATGAGCAGTTCTTC. This translates into CASSVDPELTYNEQFF.

About this clone itself: The same CDR3 is also encoded by other DNA sequences in this sample. The rearrangement joins TRBV5-4 to TRBJ2-3; 8 bases map to TRBD1. CDR1 is SGHNT and CDR2 is YYREEE in the germline V gene (reference sequence). The CDR3 spans 15 residues. V lost 0 bases to trimming and J lost 2 bases; unmatched junction nucleotides: 2. Here the CDR3 DNA reads TGTGCCAGCAGCTTGGCAGGGGGCTTCACAGATACGCAGTATTTT. It is translated as CASSLAGGFTDTQYF.

This clone was detected once. The chain combines TRBV15 with TRBJ1-2; TRBD1 matches at 7 bases. The CDR3 consists of 16 residues. V dropped 1 base and J dropped 0; count of bases not matched to a gene: 5. CDR1 and CDR2 (germline): LNHNV, YYDKDF (reference sequence). CDR3 nucleotides: TGTGCCACCAGCAGAGGGAGCGGACAGGCTAACTATGGCTACACCTTC. Residues: CATSRGSGQANYGYTF. The full variable domain, with the rest looked up from reference TRBV15 and TRBJ1-2, is DAMVIQNPRYQVTQFGKPVTLSCSQTLNHNVMYWYQQKSSQAPKLLFHYYDKDFNNEADTPDNFQSRRPNTSFCFLDIRSPGLGDTAMYLCATSRGSGQANYGYTFGSGTRLTVV.